The T cell receptor beta chain described here comes from a study of blood T cell repertoires in COVID-19. The wider study: COVID-19 samples collected from the United States, Italy and Spain covered acute and convalescent phases. Sources were T cells, B-cell-depleted T cells, or PBMCs; the material itself was cDNA or gDNA.

Germline V lookup: CDR1 LNHDA, CDR2 SQIVND (reference sequence). CDR3 size: 12 residues. Trimming shortened V by 3 bases and J by 5 bases, and 8 bases separated the two germline ends. Seattle patients were enrolled while actively infected and followed longitudinally. In the source study's methods: Estimated nucleated cell counts came from reference gene primer amplification. Method: immunoSEQ multiplex PCR; TCRdb's copy keeps in-frame clones and lacks some. For V, J and clone size, that table is used; D and trimming come from the DNA. The sample holds about 280,000 clones, 65% to 90% seen once. The origin of this receptor is a woman in her 70s with COVID-19, enrolled during active disease. The sequenced material came from peripheral blood. The rearrangement links TRBV19 to TRBJ2-7; D perhaps matches TRBD2 (5 bases). The CDR3 nucleotides are TGTGCCAGTAGTATGGTCGGGAACGAGCAGTACTTC. Protein: CASSMVGNEQYF.